These T cell receptor beta chains were read from a single sample in a study of T cell responses to AZD1222 COVID-19 vaccine. Sequencing used immunoSEQ multiplex PCR; TCRdb keeps in-frame clones, though not all of them. The sample contains around 59,000 clones, about 91% of which appear only once. Material: peripheral blood, obtained 28 days after the second AZD1222 dose. These receptor sequences come from an adult who received the AZD1222 COVID-19 vaccine. The CDR3 runs from the conserved cysteine through the conserved F or W. D genes are given only for firm matches. Clone size is not always given. Where it is, it says once, few, many or a class for expanded clones.

J: TRBJ1-4
size: .
V: TRBV7-9
D: .
CDR3: CASSLSLAWGAKTNEKLFF
DNA: TGTGCCAGCAGCTTATCCCTAGCGTGGGGGGCTAAGACTAATGAAAAACTGTTTTTT

J: TRBJ1-5
size: .
V: TRBV5-6
D: .
CDR3: CASSLAGPSGNQPQHF
DNA: TGTGCCAGCAGCTTGGCCGGGCCAAGTGGCAATCAGCCCCAGCATTTT

J: TRBJ2-6
size: .
V: TRBV7-9
D: .
CDR3: CASSSSPGRTSGANVLTF
DNA: TGTGCCAGCAGTTCTTCCCCGGGCAGGACCTCTGGGGCCAACGTCCTGACTTTC

J: TRBJ2-5
size: .
V: TRBV7-6
D: .
CDR3: CASSLVGRGDQETQYF
DNA: TGTGCCAGCAGCTTAGTGGGCAGGGGGGACCAAGAGACCCAGTACTTC

J: TRBJ2-7
size: once
V: TRBV11-2
D: .
CDR3: CASSLVVYEQYF
DNA: TGTGCCAGCAGCTTAGTGGTTTACGAGCAGTACTTC

J: TRBJ2-7
size: .
V: TRBV2
D: .
CDR3: CASSEGGGMQYF
DNA: TGTGCCAGCAGTGAAGGCGGAGGGATGCAGTACTTC

J: TRBJ2-5
size: .
V: TRBV5-1
D: .
CDR3: CASSLAQETQYF
DNA: TGCGCCAGCAGCTTGGCCCAGGAAACCCAGTACTTC

J: TRBJ2-5
size: .
V: TRBV29-1
D: TRBD1
CDR3: CSYYRGQETQYF
DNA: TGCAGCTATTACAGGGGCCAAGAGACCCAGTACTTC

J: TRBJ2-3
size: .
V: TRBV29-1
D: TRBD1
CDR3: CSVTLGQVTDTQYF
DNA: TGCAGCGTTACTCTCGGACAGGTAACAGATACGCAGTATTTT

J: TRBJ1-5
size: .
V: TRBV27
D: TRBD1
CDR3: CATRDRGYSNQPQHF
DNA: TGTGCCACCCGGGACAGGGGATATAGCAATCAGCCCCAGCATTTT

J: TRBJ2-3
size: .
V: TRBV24-1
D: TRBD1
CDR3: CATSDLKQGRDTQYF
DNA: TGTGCCACCAGTGATTTAAAACAGGGGAGAGATACGCAGTATTTT

J: TRBJ1-2
size: .
V: TRBV27
D: .
CDR3: CASSLSPGALNYGYTF
DNA: TGTGCCAGCAGTTTATCTCCAGGGGCACTCAACTATGGCTACACCTTC

J: TRBJ1-5
size: .
V: TRBV11-2
D: .
CDR3: CASSLGLNQPQHF
DNA: TGTGCCAGCAGCTTAGGACTGAATCAGCCCCAGCATTTT

J: TRBJ2-7
size: .
V: TRBV6-2/TRBV6-3
D: .
CDR3: CASSYVPGPIYEQYF
DNA: TGTGCCAGCAGTTACGTTCCCGGCCCCATCTACGAGCAGTACTTC

J: TRBJ2-7
size: once
V: TRBV4-1
D: TRBD1
CDR3: CASSPAGDRGRREQYF
DNA: TGCGCCAGCAGCCCCGCAGGGGACAGGGGGCGCCGCGAGCAGTACTTC

J: TRBJ1-5
size: once
V: TRBV7-8
D: TRBD1
CDR3: CASSPIGTGGGQPQHF
DNA: TGTGCCAGCAGTCCTATAGGTACAGGGGGCGGTCAGCCCCAGCATTTT

J: TRBJ1-2
size: .
V: TRBV5-4
D: TRBD1
CDR3: CASKHRDSGYGYTF
DNA: TGTGCCAGCAAGCACCGGGACAGCGGATATGGCTACACCTTC

J: TRBJ2-5
size: .
V: TRBV7-2
D: TRBD2
CDR3: CASSLGPPWGGETQYF
DNA: TGTGCCAGCAGCTTAGGGCCTCCCTGGGGGGGGGAGACCCAGTACTTC

J: TRBJ2-5
size: .
V: TRBV12-3/TRBV12-4
D: .
CDR3: CASSLMGETQYF
DNA: TGTGCCAGCAGTTTGATGGGCGAGACCCAGTACTTC

J: TRBJ1-3
size: once
V: TRBV6-5
D: .
CDR3: CASKLQAGSGNTIYF
DNA: TGTGCCAGCAAACTACAGGCTGGCTCTGGAAACACCATATATTTT

J: TRBJ1-4
size: .
V: TRBV3-1/TRBV3-2
D: .
CDR3: CASSQEPGWARGSTNEKLFF
DNA: TGTGCCAGCAGCCAAGAACCAGGATGGGCCAGGGGATCAACTAATGAAAAACTGTTTTTT

J: TRBJ1-4
size: .
V: TRBV19
D: .
CDR3: CASSIDQNPNEKLFF
DNA: TGTGCCAGTAGTATAGATCAGAATCCTAATGAAAAACTGTTTTTT

J: TRBJ2-5
size: .
V: TRBV24-1
D: .
CDR3: CATSASAGSQETQYF
DNA: TGTGCCACCAGTGCCAGTGCAGGATCCCAAGAGACCCAGTACTTC

J: TRBJ2-3
size: .
V: TRBV14
D: .
CDR3: CASSSLTSLTDTQYF
DNA: TGTGCCAGCAGCTCGCTTACTAGTCTGACAGATACGCAGTATTTT

J: TRBJ1-6
size: few
V: TRBV5-1
D: .
CDR3: CASSLGKQVEGSPLHF
DNA: TGCGCCAGCAGCTTGGGAAAACAGGTCGAAGGCTCACCCCTCCACTTT

J: TRBJ1-4
size: .
V: TRBV18
D: TRBD1
CDR3: CASSSDRPTGAGEKLFF
DNA: TGTGCCAGCTCATCGGATAGACCTACAGGGGCCGGTGAAAAACTGTTTTTT

J: TRBJ2-7
size: .
V: TRBV7-2
D: .
CDR3: CASSQGVGEQYF
DNA: TGTGCCAGCAGCCAAGGAGTGGGCGAGCAGTACTTC

J: TRBJ2-1
size: .
V: TRBV12-5
D: TRBD2
CDR3: CASGRGLAENNEQFF
DNA: TGTGCTAGTGGGAGAGGACTAGCGGAAAACAATGAGCAGTTCTTC

J: TRBJ2-5
size: .
V: TRBV18
D: TRBD2
CDR3: CASSSLAGGFLGQETQYF
DNA: TGTGCCAGCTCATCACTAGCGGGGGGCTTCCTGGGGCAAGAGACCCAGTACTTC

J: TRBJ2-1
size: .
V: TRBV6-5
D: .
CDR3: CASSYPPLEEQFF
DNA: TGTGCCAGCAGTTACCCGCCGTTAGAGGAGCAGTTCTTC

J: TRBJ2-2
size: once
V: TRBV5-4
D: TRBD1
CDR3: CASSLLQGSTGELFF
DNA: TGTGCCAGCAGCTTGTTACAGGGGAGCACCGGGGAGCTGTTTTTT

J: TRBJ1-6
size: .
V: TRBV6-4
D: .
CDR3: CASSDSSWTYEHSPLHF
DNA: TGTGCCAGCAGTGACTCGAGTTGGACGTACGAGCATTCACCCCTCCACTTT

J: TRBJ2-7
size: .
V: TRBV7-9
D: .
CDR3: CASSLAPWDSFSYEQYF
DNA: TGTGCCAGCAGCTTAGCGCCTTGGGACTCCTTCTCCTACGAGCAGTACTTC

J: TRBJ2-7
size: .
V: TRBV7-2
D: TRBD2
CDR3: CASSHTSGSYEQYF
DNA: TGTGCCAGCAGCCACACTAGCGGGAGTTACGAGCAGTACTTC

J: TRBJ2-7
size: .
V: TRBV19
D: .
CDR3: CASSEGRYEQYF
DNA: TGTGCCAGTAGTGAGGGGCGCTACGAGCAGTACTTC

J: TRBJ2-2
size: .
V: TRBV28
D: TRBD1
CDR3: CASSLSDRGELFF
DNA: TGTGCCAGCAGTTTATCTGACAGGGGTGAGCTGTTTTTT

J: TRBJ2-1
size: .
V: TRBV5-1
D: .
CDR3: CASSLEPGTLYNEQFF
DNA: TGCGCCAGCAGCTTGGAACCGGGGACACTTTACAATGAGCAGTTCTTC

J: TRBJ1-1
size: .
V: TRBV6-5
D: .
CDR3: CASSPRDRTEAFF
DNA: TGTGCCAGCAGTCCCAGGGACCGCACTGAAGCTTTCTTT

J: TRBJ2-3
size: .
V: TRBV11-3
D: .
CDR3: CASSSYSSDTQYF
DNA: TGTGCCAGCAGCTCCTACTCCTCAGATACGCAGTATTTT

J: TRBJ1-3
size: .
V: TRBV19
D: .
CDR3: CASSIPPGSFGNTIYF
DNA: TGTGCCAGTAGTATCCCCCCCGGGAGTTTTGGAAACACCATATATTTT

J: TRBJ2-1
size: .
V: TRBV10-3
D: TRBD2
CDR3: CAISERRGGDSEQFF
DNA: TGTGCCATCAGTGAACGTCGCGGGGGGGATTCTGAGCAGTTCTTC

J: TRBJ1-4
size: .
V: TRBV19
D: .
CDR3: CASSKTRLRGGREKLFF
DNA: TGTGCCAGTAGTAAAACCCGTCTTCGGGGTGGGCGCGAAAAACTGTTTTTT

J: TRBJ2-1
size: .
V: TRBV5-6
D: TRBD2
CDR3: CASSLTTSGRTYNEQFF
DNA: TGTGCCAGCAGCTTGACAACTAGCGGGAGGACCTACAATGAGCAGTTCTTC

J: TRBJ2-3
size: .
V: TRBV10-3
D: TRBD1
CDR3: CAITKTGADDSSTDTQYF
DNA: TGTGCCATCACCAAGACAGGGGCGGATGATTCTAGCACAGATACGCAGTATTTT

J: TRBJ1-4
size: .
V: TRBV11-2
D: .
CDR3: CASSSTKKVDSNEKLFF
DNA: TGTGCCAGCAGCTCAACGAAAAAGGTGGACTCTAATGAAAAACTGTTTTTT

J: TRBJ1-4
size: .
V: TRBV11-2
D: .
CDR3: CASSLNPTPNEKLFF
DNA: TGTGCCAGCAGCTTAAACCCAACACCCAATGAAAAACTGTTTTTT